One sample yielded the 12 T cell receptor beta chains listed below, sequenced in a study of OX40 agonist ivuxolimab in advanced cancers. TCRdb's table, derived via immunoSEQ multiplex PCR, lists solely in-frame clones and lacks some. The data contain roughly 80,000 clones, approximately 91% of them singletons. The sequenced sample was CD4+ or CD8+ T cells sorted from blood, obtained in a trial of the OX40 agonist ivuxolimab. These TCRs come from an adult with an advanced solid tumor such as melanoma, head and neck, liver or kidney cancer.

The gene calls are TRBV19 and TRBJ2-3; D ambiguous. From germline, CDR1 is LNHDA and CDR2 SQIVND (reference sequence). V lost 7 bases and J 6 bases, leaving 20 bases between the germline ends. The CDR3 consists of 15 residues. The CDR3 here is CASMKRGTTWDTQYF. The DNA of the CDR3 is TGTGCCAGTATGAAGAGAGGCACGACCTGGGATACGCAGTATTTT.

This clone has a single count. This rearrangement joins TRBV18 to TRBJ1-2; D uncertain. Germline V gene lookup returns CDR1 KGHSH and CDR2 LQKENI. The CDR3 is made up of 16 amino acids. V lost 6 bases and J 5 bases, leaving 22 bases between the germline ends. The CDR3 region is CASSTPGSTSRYGYTF. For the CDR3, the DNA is TGTGCCAGCTCTACTCCTGGGTCTACCTCCCGTTATGGCTACACCTTC.

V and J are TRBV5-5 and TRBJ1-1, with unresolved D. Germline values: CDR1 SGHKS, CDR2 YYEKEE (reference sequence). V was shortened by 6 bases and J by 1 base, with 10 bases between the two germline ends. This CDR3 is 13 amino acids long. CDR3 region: CASTMDWNTEAFF. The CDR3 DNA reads TGTGCCAGCACCATGGACTGGAACACTGAAGCTTTCTTT. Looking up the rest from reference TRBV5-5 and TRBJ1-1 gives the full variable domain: DAGVTQSPTHLIKTRGQQVTLRCSPISGHKSVSWYQQVLGQGPQFIFQYYEKEERGRGNFPDRFSARQFPNYSSELNVNALLLGDSALYLCASTMDWNTEAFFGQGTRLTVV.

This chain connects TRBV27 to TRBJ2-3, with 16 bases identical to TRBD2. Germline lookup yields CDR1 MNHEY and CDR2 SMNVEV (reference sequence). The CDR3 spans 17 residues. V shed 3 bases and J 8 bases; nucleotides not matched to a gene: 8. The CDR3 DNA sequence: TGTGCCAGCAGTTTGGGACTAGCGGGAGGGCCCCGATCTACGCAGTATTTT. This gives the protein CASSLGLAGGPRSTQYF.

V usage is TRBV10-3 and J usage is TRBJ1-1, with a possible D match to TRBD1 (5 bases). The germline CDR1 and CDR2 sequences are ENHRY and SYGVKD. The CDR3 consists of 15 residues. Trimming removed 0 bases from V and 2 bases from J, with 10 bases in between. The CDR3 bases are TGTGCCATCAGTGAGTCTTGGGGGGGAAACACTGAAGCTTTCTTT. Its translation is CAISESWGGNTEAFF.

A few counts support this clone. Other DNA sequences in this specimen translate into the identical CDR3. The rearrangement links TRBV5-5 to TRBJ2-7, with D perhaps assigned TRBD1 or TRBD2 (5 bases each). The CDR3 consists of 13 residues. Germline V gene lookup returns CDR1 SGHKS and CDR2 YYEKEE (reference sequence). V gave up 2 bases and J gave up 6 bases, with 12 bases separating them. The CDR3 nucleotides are TGTGCCAGCAGCTTTCCCACGGGGCGCGAGCAGTACTTC. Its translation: CASSFPTGREQYF. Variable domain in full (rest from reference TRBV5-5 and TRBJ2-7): DAGVTQSPTHLIKTRGQQVTLRCSPISGHKSVSWYQQVLGQGPQFIFQYYEKEERGRGNFPDRFSARQFPNYSSELNVNALLLGDSALYLCASSFPTGREQYFGPGTRLTVT.

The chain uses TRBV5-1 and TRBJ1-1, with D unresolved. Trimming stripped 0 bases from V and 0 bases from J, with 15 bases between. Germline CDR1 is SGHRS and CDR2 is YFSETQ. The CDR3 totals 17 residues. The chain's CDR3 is CASSLGLLRWMNTEAFF. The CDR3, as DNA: TGCGCCAGCAGCTTGGGTCTCCTGAGATGGATGAACACTGAAGCTTTCTTT.

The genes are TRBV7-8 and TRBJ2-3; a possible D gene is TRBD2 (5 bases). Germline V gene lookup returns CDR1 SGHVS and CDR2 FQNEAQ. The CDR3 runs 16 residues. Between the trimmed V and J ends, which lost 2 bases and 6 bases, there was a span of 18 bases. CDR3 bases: TGTGCCAGCAGCTTAAGTTCGGCGGGCCCCCCGGATACGCAGTATTTT. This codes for CASSLSSAGPPDTQYF.

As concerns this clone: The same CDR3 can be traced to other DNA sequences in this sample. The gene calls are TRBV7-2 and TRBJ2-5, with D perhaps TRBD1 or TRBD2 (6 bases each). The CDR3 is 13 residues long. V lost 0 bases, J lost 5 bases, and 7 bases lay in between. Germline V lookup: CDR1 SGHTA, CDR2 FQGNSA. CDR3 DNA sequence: TGTGCCAGCAGCTTAGCGGGGGGCGAGACCCAGTACTTC. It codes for CASSLAGGETQYF. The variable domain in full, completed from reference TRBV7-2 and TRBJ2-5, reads GAGVSQSPSNKVTEKGKDVELRCDPISGHTALYWYRQSLGQGLEFLIYFQGNSAPDKSGLPSDRFSAERTGGSVSTLTIQRTQQEDSAVYLCASSLAGGETQYFGPGTRLLVL.

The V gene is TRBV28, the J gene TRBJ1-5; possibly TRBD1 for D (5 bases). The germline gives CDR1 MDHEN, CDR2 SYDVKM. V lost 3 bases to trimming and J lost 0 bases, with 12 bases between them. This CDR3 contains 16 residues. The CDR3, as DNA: TGTGCCAGCAGTTTGGTCGGGGGTTATAGCAATCAGCCCCAGCATTTT. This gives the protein CASSLVGGYSNQPQHF.

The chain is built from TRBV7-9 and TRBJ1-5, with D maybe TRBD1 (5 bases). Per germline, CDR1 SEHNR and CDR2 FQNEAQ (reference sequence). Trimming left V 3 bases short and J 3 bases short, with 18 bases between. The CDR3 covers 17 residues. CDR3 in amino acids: CASSLVRDSGPNQPQHF. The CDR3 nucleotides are TGTGCCAGCAGCTTGGTCCGGGACTCTGGGCCCAATCAGCCCCAGCATTTT.

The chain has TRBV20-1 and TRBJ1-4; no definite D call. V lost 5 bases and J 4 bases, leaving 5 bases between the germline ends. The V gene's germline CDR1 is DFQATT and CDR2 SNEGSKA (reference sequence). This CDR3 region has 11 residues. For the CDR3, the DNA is TGCAGTGCTGACTATAATGAAAAACTGTTTTTT. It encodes CSADYNEKLFF.